The 20 T cell receptor beta chains below come from one sample, sequenced in a study of T cell responses to AZD1222 COVID-19 vaccine. Measured with immunoSEQ multiplex PCR; TCRdb has only the in-frame clones, and not every one. The table lists 170,000 or so clones, roughly 93% of them singletons. The source material was peripheral blood, sampled on day 0 of AZD1222 vaccination. These receptors all stem from an adult in good health.

This chain joins TRBV2 and TRBJ1-4; no firm D call. V lost 6 bases and J 3 bases, leaving 8 bases between the germline ends. This CDR3 is 13 amino acids long. The germline gives CDR1 SNHLY, CDR2 FYNNEI. This chain's CDR3 is CASSTGPNEKLFF. Here the CDR3 DNA reads TGTGCCAGCAGCACGGGCCCTAATGAAAAACTGTTTTTT.

J is TRBJ1-2 and V is TRBV19; 9 bases match TRBD1. The V gene's germline CDR1 is LNHDA and CDR2 SQIVND (reference sequence). With 4 bases clipped from V and 2 bases from J, the junction kept 2 bases outside the gene matches. The CDR3 consists of 14 residues. The CDR3 coding sequence is TGTGCCAGTAGTAGGGACAGGGTGAACTATGGCTACACCTTC. It translates to CASSRDRVNYGYTF.

The genes are TRBV7-3 and TRBJ1-6; D is ambiguous. V lost 2 bases to trimming and J lost 10 bases, with 18 bases between them. Germline V gene lookup returns CDR1 SGHTA and CDR2 FQGTGA. CDR3 size: 16 residues. CDR3 DNA: TGTGCCAGCAGCTTATCCCCACCTATTTTCAGATCACCCCTCCACTTT. Protein product: CASSLSPPIFRSPLHF.

The chain has TRBV30 and TRBJ1-1; no reliable D call. With 5 bases removed from V and 2 bases from J, the gap between germline ends came to 9 bases. CDR1 and CDR2 from the germline V gene are GTSNPN and SVGIG (reference sequence). The CDR3 runs to 12 residues. CDR3 residues: CAWGRDNTEAFF. CDR3 coding DNA: TGTGCCTGGGGACGGGATAACACTGAAGCTTTCTTT.

This chain joins TRBV5-8 and TRBJ1-5; perhaps TRBD1 as D (5 bases). Per the germline V gene, CDR1 is SGHTS and CDR2 is YDEGEE. Trimming removed 0 bases at V and 0 bases at J, with 22 bases between. The CDR3 is 20 amino acids. Written as DNA, the CDR3 is TGTGCCAGCAGCTTGGATCAGAGGGGCGCGGGGTTCGATAGCAATCAGCCCCAGCATTTT. It specifies CASSLDQRGAGFDSNQPQHF.

A single count supports this clone. The J gene is TRBJ2-2, the V gene TRBV5-4, with TRBD2 matching over 12 bases. The V segment lost 4 bases and the J segment 0 bases; nucleotides outside the gene matches: 7. Germline loops: CDR1 SGHNT, CDR2 YYREEE (reference sequence). The CDR3 consists of 18 residues. This CDR3 reads CASSRPTSGGPNTGELFF. CDR3 nucleotides: TGTGCCAGCAGCAGACCGACTAGCGGGGGACCGAACACCGGGGAGCTGTTTTTT. The full variable domain, with the rest looked up from reference TRBV5-4 and TRBJ2-2, is ETGVTQSPTHLIKTRGQQVTLRCSSQSGHNTVSWYQQALGQGPQFIFQYYREEENGRGNFPPRFSGLQFPNYSSELNVNALELDDSALYLCASSRPTSGGPNTGELFFGEGSRLTVL.

The genes are TRBV4-1 and TRBJ1-4, with 7 nucleotides matching TRBD1. This CDR3 region has 19 residues. V lost 0 bases, J lost 2 bases, and 12 bases stayed unmatched. CDR1 is MGHRA and CDR2 is YSYEKL in the germline V gene. The CDR3 DNA is TGCGCCAGCAGCCAAGATTTAACGGGACAGACGGCCACTAATGAAAAACTGTTTTTT. Translating gives CASSQDLTGQTATNEKLFF.

The chain uses TRBV5-8 and TRBJ1-2; weak D call: TRBD1 (5 bases). Trimming pared 7 bases from V and 2 bases from J, leaving 18 bases between. Germline CDR1 reads SGHTS; CDR2 reads YDEGEE. This CDR3 region has 15 residues. CDR3 in DNA: TGTGCCAGCTGGGGTCCGACAGCGCTAAACTATGGCTACACCTTC. It is translated as CASWGPTALNYGYTF. Supplemented by reference TRBV5-8 and TRBJ1-2, the full variable domain reads EAGVTQSPTHLIKTRGQQATLRCSPISGHTSVYWYQQALGLGLQFLLWYDEGEERNRGNFPPRFSGRQFPNYSSELNVNALELEDSALYLCASWGPTALNYGYTFGSGTRLTVV.

The chain joins TRBV7-8 to TRBJ1-1; TRBD1 agrees at 7 bases. Germline values: CDR1 SGHVS, CDR2 FQNEAQ. Trimming cost V 5 bases and J 3 bases; bases outside gene matches: 6. The CDR3 consists of 14 residues. CDR3 sequence: CASSRGGAHTEAFF. CDR3 coding DNA: TGTGCCAGCAGCCGAGGGGGCGCGCACACTGAAGCTTTCTTT.

The chain is built from TRBV5-4 and TRBJ2-3, with D unclear. V was trimmed by 3 bases and J by 8 bases, leaving 10 bases between them. From germline, CDR1 is SGHNT and CDR2 YYREEE (reference sequence). The CDR3 spans 12 residues. CDR3 region: CASSSSLGTQYF. For the CDR3, the DNA is TGTGCCAGCAGCTCTTCTCTTGGTACGCAGTATTTT.

The chain combines TRBV7-2 with TRBJ2-3; no definite D call. With 2 bases removed from V and 4 bases from J, the gap between germline ends came to 4 bases. This CDR3 has 12 amino acids. Germline V gene data show CDR1 as SGHTA and CDR2 as FQGNSA. The CDR3 DNA follows: TGTGCCAGCAGCTTAATGGCAGATACGCAGTATTTT. Translation gives CASSLMADTQYF.

This clone was detected many times. J is TRBJ2-2 and V is TRBV4-1; 8 bases are shared with TRBD1. This CDR3 has 14 amino acids. V was pared by 2 bases and J by 5 bases, with 1 base of the junction left unmatched. Germline V gene lookup returns CDR1 MGHRA and CDR2 YSYEKL. The CDR3 reads CASSQTGGTGELFF. For the CDR3, the DNA is TGCGCCAGCAGCCAAACAGGGGGGACCGGGGAGCTGTTTTTT.

This clone was seen a single time. The chain couples TRBV2 to TRBJ2-6, with D perhaps matching TRBD1 or TRBD2 (5 bases each). In germline, CDR1 is SNHLY, CDR2 FYNNEI. This CDR3 contains 15 residues. Trimming cost V 0 bases and J 4 bases, with 7 bases left between them. The CDR3 region is CASSEAGEGANVLTF. The CDR3, as DNA: TGTGCCAGCAGTGAAGCGGGGGAGGGGGCCAACGTCCTGACTTTC.

Concerning this clone itself: This sample also contains other DNA sequences that code for the same CDR3. This sequence joins TRBV18 and TRBJ2-3; no clear D. CDR1 and CDR2 (germline): KGHSH, LQKENI. There are 13 residues in the CDR3. Trimming pared 3 bases from V and 1 base from J, leaving 5 bases between. The CDR3 here is CASSPRGTDTQYF. CDR3 sequence (DNA): TGTGCCAGCTCACCGCGTGGCACAGATACGCAGTATTTT.

The genes are TRBV7-8 and TRBJ1-2; 7 nucleotides line up with TRBD1. J lost 5 bases, V lost 4 bases, and 4 bases had no gene match. The CDR3 totals 13 residues. The germline CDR1 and CDR2 sequences are SGHVS and FQNEAQ. DNA for the CDR3: TGTGCCAGCAGCTCGGGGACAGTATATGGCTACACCTTC. Its translation is CASSSGTVYGYTF.

V and J are TRBV7-2 and TRBJ1-6; 9 nucleotides align to TRBD1. The CDR3 runs to 13 residues. Looked up from germline, CDR1 is SGHTA and CDR2 is FQGNSA. After removal of 5 bases from V and 13 bases from J, the junction contained 6 bases not matched to a gene. The CDR3 reads CASSARDRAPLHF. In DNA form, the CDR3 reads TGTGCCAGCAGCGCCCGGGACAGGGCCCCCCTCCACTTT.

CDR3 region: CASSVGQGRAGAMNTEAFF. CDR3 bases: TGTGCCAGCAGCGTGGGACAGGGAAGAGCGGGGGCCATGAACACTGAAGCTTTCTTT. The chain employs TRBV7-8 and TRBJ1-1; 9 bases are a match to TRBD1. Germline CDR1 SGHVS, CDR2 FQNEAQ. The CDR3 consists of 19 residues. J was trimmed by 0 bases and V by 5 bases; bases with no gene match: 16.

This rearrangement joins TRBV7-2 to TRBJ1-5, with D unresolved. Germline V gene sequence: CDR1 SGHTA, CDR2 FQGNSA. V was cut by 8 bases and J by 7 bases, with 15 bases left in between. The CDR3 covers 13 residues. CDR3 in DNA: TGTGCCAGCGGGAGGGTAGGTGGGCAGCCCCAGCATTTT. Encoded protein: CASGRVGGQPQHF.

The CDR3, as DNA: TGTGCCAGCACTGAACAGGGGTACGAGCAGTACTTC. It is translated as CASTEQGYEQYF. The V call is TRBV6-6, the J call TRBJ2-7; TRBD1 agrees at 7 bases. The CDR3 spans 12 residues. Trimming took 7 bases from V and 4 from J; bases not matched to a gene: 4. Germline V lookup: CDR1 MNHNY, CDR2 SVGAGI (reference sequence).

The rearrangement joins TRBV15 to TRBJ2-1; D gene unclear. Trimming cost V 4 bases and J 7 bases, with 8 bases left between them. The CDR3 is 12 amino acids. Germline lookup yields CDR1 LNHNV and CDR2 YYDKDF (reference sequence). CDR3 residues: CATSILRNEQFF. As DNA, the CDR3 is TGTGCCACCAGCATACTACGAAATGAGCAGTTCTTC.